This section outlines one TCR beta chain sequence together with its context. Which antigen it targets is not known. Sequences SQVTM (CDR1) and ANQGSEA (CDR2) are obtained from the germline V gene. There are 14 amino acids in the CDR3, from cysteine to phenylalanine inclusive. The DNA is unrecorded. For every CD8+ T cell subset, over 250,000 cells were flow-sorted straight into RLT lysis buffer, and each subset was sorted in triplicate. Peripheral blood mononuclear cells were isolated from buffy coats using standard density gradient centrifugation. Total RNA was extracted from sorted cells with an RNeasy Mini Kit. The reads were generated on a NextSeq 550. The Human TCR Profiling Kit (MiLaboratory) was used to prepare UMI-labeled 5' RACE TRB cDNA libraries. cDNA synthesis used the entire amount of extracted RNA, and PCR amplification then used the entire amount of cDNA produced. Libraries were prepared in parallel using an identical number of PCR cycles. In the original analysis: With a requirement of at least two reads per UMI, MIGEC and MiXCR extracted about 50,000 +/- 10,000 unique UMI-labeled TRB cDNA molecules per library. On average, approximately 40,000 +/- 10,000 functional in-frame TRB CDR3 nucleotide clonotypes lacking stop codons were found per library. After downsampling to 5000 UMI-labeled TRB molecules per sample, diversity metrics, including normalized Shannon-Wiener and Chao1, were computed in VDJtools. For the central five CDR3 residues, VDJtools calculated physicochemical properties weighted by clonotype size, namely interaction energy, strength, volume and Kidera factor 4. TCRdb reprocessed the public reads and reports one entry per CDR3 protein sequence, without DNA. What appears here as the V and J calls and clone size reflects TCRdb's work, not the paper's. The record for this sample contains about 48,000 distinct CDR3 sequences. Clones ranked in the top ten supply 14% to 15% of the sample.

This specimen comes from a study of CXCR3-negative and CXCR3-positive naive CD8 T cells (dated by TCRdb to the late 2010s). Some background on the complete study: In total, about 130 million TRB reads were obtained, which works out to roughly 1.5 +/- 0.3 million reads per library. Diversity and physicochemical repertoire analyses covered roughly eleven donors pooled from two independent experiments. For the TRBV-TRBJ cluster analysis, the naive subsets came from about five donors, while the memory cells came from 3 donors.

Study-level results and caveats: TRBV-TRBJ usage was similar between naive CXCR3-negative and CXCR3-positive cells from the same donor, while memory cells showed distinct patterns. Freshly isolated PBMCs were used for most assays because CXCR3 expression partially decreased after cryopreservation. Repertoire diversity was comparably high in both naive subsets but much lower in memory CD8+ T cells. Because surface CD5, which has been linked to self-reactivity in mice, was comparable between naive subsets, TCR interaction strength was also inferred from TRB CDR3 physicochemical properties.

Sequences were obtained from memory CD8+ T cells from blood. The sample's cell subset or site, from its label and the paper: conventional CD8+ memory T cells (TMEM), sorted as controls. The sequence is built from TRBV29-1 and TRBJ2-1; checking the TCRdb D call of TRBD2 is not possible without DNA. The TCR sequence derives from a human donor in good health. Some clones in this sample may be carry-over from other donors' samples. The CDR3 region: CSVDTSGGGNEQFF.